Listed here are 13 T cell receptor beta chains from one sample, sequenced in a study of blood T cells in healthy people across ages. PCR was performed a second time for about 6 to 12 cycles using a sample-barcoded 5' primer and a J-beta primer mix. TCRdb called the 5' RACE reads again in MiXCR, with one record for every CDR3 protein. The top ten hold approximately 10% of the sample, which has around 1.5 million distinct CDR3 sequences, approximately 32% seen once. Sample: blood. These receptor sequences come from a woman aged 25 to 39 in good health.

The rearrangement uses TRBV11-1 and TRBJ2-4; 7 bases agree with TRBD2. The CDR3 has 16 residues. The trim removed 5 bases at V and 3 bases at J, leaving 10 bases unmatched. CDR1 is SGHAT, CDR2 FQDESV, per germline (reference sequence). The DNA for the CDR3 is TGTGCCAGCAGCCAGAGCGGGGATGTAGGCAAAAACATTCAGTACTTC. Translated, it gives CASSQSGDVGKNIQYF.

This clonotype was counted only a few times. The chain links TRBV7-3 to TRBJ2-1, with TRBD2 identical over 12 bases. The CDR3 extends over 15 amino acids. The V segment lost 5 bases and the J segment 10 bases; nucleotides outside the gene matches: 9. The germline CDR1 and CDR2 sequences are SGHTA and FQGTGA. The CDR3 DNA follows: TGTGCCAGCAGCCCTCAGACTAGCGGGGGCCTAGAGCAGTTCTTC. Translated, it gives CASSPQTSGGLEQFF.

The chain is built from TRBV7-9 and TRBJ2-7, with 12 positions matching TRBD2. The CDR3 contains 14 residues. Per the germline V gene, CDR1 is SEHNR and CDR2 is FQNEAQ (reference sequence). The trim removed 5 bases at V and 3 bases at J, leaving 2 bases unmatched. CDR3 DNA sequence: TGTGCCAGCAGCCGACTAGCGGGGGACTACGAGCAGTACTTC. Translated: CASSRLAGDYEQYF.

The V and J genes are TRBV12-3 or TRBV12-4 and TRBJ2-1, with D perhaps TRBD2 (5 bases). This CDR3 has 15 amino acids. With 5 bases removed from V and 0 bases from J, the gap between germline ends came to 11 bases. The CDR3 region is CASSQRRSSYNEQFF. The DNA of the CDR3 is TGTGCCAGCAGTCAGCGGAGGAGCTCCTACAATGAGCAGTTCTTC.

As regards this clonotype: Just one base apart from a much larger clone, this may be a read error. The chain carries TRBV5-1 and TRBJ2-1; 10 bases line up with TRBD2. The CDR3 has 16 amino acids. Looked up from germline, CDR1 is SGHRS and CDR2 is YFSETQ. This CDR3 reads CAGSLAGGISYNEQFF. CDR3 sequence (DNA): TGCGCCGGCAGCTTAGCGGGAGGTATATCCTACAATGAGCAGTTCTTC. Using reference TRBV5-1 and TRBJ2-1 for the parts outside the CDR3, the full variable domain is KAGVTQTPRYLIKTRGQQVTLSCSPISGHRSVSWYQQTPGQGLQFLFEYFSETQRNKGNFPGRFSGRQFSNSRSEMNVSTLELGDSALYLCAGSLAGGISYNEQFFGPGTRLTVL.

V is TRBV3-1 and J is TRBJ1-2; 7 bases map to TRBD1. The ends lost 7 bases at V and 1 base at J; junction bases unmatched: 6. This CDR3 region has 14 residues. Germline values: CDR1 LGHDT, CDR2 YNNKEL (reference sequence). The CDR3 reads CASTKQGVNYGYTF. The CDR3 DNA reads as TGTGCCAGCACCAAGCAGGGGGTTAACTATGGCTACACCTTC.

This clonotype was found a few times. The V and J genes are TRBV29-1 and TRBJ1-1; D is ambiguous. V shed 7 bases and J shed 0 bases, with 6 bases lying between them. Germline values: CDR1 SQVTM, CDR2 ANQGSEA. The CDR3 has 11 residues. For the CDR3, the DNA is TGCAGCGGTGCATTGAACACTGAAGCTTTCTTT. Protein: CSGALNTEAFF.

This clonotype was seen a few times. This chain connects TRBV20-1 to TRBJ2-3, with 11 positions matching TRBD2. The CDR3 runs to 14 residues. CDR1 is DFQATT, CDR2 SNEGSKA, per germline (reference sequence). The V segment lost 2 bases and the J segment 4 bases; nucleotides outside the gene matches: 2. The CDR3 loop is CSARTSGRSDTQYF. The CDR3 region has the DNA TGCAGTGCTAGAACTAGCGGGAGATCAGATACGCAGTATTTT.

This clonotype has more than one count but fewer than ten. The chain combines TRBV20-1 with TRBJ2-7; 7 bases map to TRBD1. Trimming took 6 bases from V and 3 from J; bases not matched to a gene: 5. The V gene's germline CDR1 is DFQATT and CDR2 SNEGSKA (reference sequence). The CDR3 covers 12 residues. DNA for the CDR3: TGCAGTGCGGCTAGACAGGGCTACGAGCAGTACTTC. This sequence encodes CSAARQGYEQYF.

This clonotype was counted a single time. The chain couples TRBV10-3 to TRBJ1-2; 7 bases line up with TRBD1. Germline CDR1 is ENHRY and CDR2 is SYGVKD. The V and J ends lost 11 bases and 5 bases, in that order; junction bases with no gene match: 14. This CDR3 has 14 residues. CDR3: CAASTATGDYGYTF. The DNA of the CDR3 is TGTGCCGCCTCCACCGCAACAGGGGATTATGGCTACACCTTC.

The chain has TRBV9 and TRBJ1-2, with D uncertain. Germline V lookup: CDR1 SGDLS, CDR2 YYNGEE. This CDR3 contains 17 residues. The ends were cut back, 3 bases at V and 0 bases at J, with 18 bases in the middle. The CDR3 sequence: CASSARGREMANYGYTF. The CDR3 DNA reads TGTGCCAGCAGCGCCCGGGGAAGGGAAATGGCTAACTATGGCTACACCTTC.

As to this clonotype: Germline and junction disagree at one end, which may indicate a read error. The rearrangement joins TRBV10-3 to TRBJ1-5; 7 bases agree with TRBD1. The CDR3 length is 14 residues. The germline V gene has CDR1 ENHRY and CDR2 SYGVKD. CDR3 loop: CALSERTGVQPQHF. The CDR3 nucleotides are TGTGCCCTCAGTGAGAGGACAGGAGTACAGCCCCAGCATTTT.

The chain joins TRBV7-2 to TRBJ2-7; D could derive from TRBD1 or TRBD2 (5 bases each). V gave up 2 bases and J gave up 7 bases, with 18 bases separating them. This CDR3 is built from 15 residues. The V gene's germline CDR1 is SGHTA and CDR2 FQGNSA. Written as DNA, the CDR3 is TGTGCCAGCAGCTTAACCGGGACCTTAGGCAATGAGCAGTACTTC. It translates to CASSLTGTLGNEQYF.